This T cell receptor (beta chain) was sequenced for a study of graft-versus-host responses after intestinal transplantation. Findings of the study overall: Recipient-marrow GvH clones were detected, some having first appeared in ileum or blood.

In the case of this clone: The antigen remains unidentified.

Germline V gene data show CDR1 as MNHNY and CDR2 as SVGAGI (reference sequence). V was shortened by 0 bases and J by 3 bases, with 13 bases between the two germline ends. The CDR3 has 16 residues. Clones were read by immunoSEQ multiplex PCR, and TCRdb kept only the in-frame ones, dropping some. The data hold roughly 99,000 clones, with 86% observed a single time. V gene TRBV6-6 combines with J gene TRBJ2-3; D may be TRBD2 (6 bases). Sequences were derived from PBMCs, sampled 255 days after intestinal transplant. This TCR was recovered from a human patient who received an intestinal transplant, so some T cells may come from the graft donor. Here the CDR3 reads CASSYSAGHITDTQYF. Here the CDR3 DNA reads TGTGCCAGCAGTTACTCCGCGGGGCATATTACAGATACGCAGTATTTT.